Each of the 30 T cell receptor beta chains below was sequenced from the same sample in a study of CD8+CD57+ T cells in acquired aplastic anemia. Genomic DNA, serving as template, underwent TCR beta VDJ and CDR3 profiling. Using its own MiXCR run on the reads, TCRdb lists one record per CDR3 protein. The data show 200,000 to 300,000 distinct CDR3 sequences, 70% to 85% seen once. Flow cytometry had shown expanded CD8+CD57+ cells in the patients chosen for sequencing. Sequenced input: sorted CD4+, CD8+, or CD8+CD57+ T cells (not recorded which) from PBMCs. The origin of the receptors is a human donor with aplastic anemia.

The V gene is TRBV7-3, the J gene TRBJ2-7; TRBD2 might be the D (6 bases). V was clipped by 4 bases and J by 2 bases, with 24 bases between them. The CDR3 is 18 residues long. CDR1 is SGHTA, CDR2 FQGTGA, per germline. This CDR3 reads CASSSRGTWGETPYEQYV. In DNA, the CDR3 is TGTGCCAGCAGCTCTCGCGGGACTTGGGGAGAGACCCCCTACGAGCAGTACGTC.

This clonotype was picked up a small number of times. This chain links TRBV7-3 with TRBJ2-7, with D possibly being TRBD1 (7 bases). Per germline, CDR1 SGHTA and CDR2 FQGTGA. This CDR3 is 18 amino acids long. V was cut by 3 bases and J by 0 bases, with 21 bases left in between. The CDR3 sequence is CASSFPQRGTALSYEQYV. As DNA, the CDR3 is TGTGCCAGCAGCTTTCCTCAGCGCGGGACAGCCCTCTCCTACGAGCAGTACGTC.

This chain joins TRBV7-2 and TRBJ2-7; unclear D gene. The CDR3 covers 14 residues. The germline V and J ends were trimmed by 3 bases and 5 bases, with 14 bases remaining between them. Germline V gene data show CDR1 as SGHTA and CDR2 as FQGNSA. The CDR3 nucleotides read TGTGCCAGCAGCTTGGGGTCGCTAAGAGACGAGCAGTACTTC. Translating it yields CASSLGSLRDEQYF.

This clonotype was observed a handful of times. The rearrangement links TRBV10-3 to TRBJ2-7; a weak D match, TRBD1 (5 bases). There are 13 residues in the CDR3. V lost 2 bases and J lost 3, with 8 bases in between. CDR1 is ENHRY, CDR2 SYGVKD, per germline. The CDR3 is CAISEDRNYEQYF. Here the CDR3 DNA reads TGTGCCATCAGTGAGGACAGAAACTACGAGCAGTACTTC.

The rearrangement joins TRBV20-1 to TRBJ2-7; D gene unclear. V was cut by 4 bases and J by 3 bases, with 19 bases left in between. In germline, CDR1 is DFQATT, CDR2 SNEGSKA (reference sequence). This CDR3 is built from 15 residues. The DNA for the CDR3 is TGCAGTGCTAACGCTCGACCTGGGATCTTCTACGAGCAGTACGTC. This translates into CSANARPGIFYEQYV.

V is TRBV20-1 and J is TRBJ1-5; D remains unclear. The CDR3 extends over 13 amino acids. Germline-derived CDR1 and CDR2 are DFQATT and SNEGSKA (reference sequence). Trimming removed 0 bases from V and 9 bases from J, with 12 bases in between. The CDR3 loop reads CSARDTGRRPQHF. The CDR3 region has the DNA TGCAGTGCTAGAGATACTGGACGAAGGCCCCAGCATTTT.

The V and J genes are TRBV10-1 and TRBJ2-1, with TRBD1 matching 8 bases. Germline V gives CDR1 WNHNN, CDR2 SYGVQD (reference sequence). J lost 4 bases, V lost 8 bases, and 7 bases had no gene match. This CDR3 contains 14 residues. Here the CDR3 reads CASERGTGYNEQFF. CDR3 nucleotide sequence: TGCGCCAGCGAGCGCGGGACAGGTTACAATGAGCAGTTCTTC.

The chain carries TRBV11-1 and TRBJ2-6; 8 nucleotides agree with TRBD1. Trimming removed 5 bases from V and 4 bases from J; junction bases left unmatched: 13. CDR1 is SGHAT, CDR2 FQDESV, per germline (reference sequence). CDR3 length: 18 amino acids. The CDR3 protein is CASSPPGQGSYGANVLTF. The CDR3 DNA follows: TGTGCCAGCAGCCCCCCAGGACAGGGTAGCTACGGGGCCAACGTCCTGACTTTC.

On this clonotype itself: As the CDR3 is not closed by the conserved phenylalanine or tryptophan, this likely results from a read error. V and J are TRBV11-3 and TRBJ1-4, with 8 bases aligning to TRBD1. The ends lost 2 bases at V and 8 bases at J; junction bases unmatched: 10. Germline V gives CDR1 SGHNT, CDR2 YENEEA. This CDR3 region has 16 residues. The DNA of the CDR3 is TGTGCCAGCAGCTTAATCGGCAGGGGGCGCAGGGAAAAACTGTTTCTT. The encoded protein is CASSLIGRGRREKLFL.

With respect to this clonotype: This CDR3 fails to terminate in the conserved phenylalanine or tryptophan, so it likely reflects a read error. No DNA is shown, since the ends of the CDR3 on it are uncertain; the CDR3 is the one TCRdb lists. The chain couples TRBV2 to TRBJ1-1; TRBD1 is the table's D call, not checked against the DNA. The CDR3 is made up of 15 amino acids, end residues included. CDR1 and CDR2 from the germline V gene are SNHLY and FYNNEI. CDR3 region: CASRDGGTDTQYFCP.

The rearrangement uses TRBV7-2 and TRBJ2-5; D is ambiguous. The CDR3 extends over 14 amino acids. The germline CDR1 and CDR2 sequences are SGHTA and FQGNSA. With 5 bases removed from V and 5 bases from J, the gap between germline ends came to 15 bases. CDR3 in amino acids: CASSTGSNQETQYF. CDR3 sequence (DNA): TGTGCCAGCAGCACCGGCTCCAATCAGGAGACCCAGTACTTC.

The V and J genes are TRBV5-6 and TRBJ2-7, with 8 bases identical to TRBD2. The CDR3 length is 16 residues. The V segment lost 4 bases and the J segment 4 bases; nucleotides outside the gene matches: 13. Germline assignment: CDR1 SGHDT and CDR2 YYEEEE. The CDR3 region is CASSVERSGSGYEQYV. CDR3 nucleotide sequence: TGTGCCAGCAGCGTAGAGAGGAGCGGGAGTGGGTACGAGCAGTACGTC.

The CDR3 reads CASSLGERGLDYGYTF. DNA for the CDR3: TGTGCCAGCAGCTTAGGGGAGAGGGGCTTGGACTATGGCTACACCTTC. The chain employs TRBV5-6 and TRBJ1-2, with a weak D call TRBD1 (5 bases). This CDR3 comprises 16 residues. Germline CDR1 reads SGHDT; CDR2 reads YYEEEE. Trimming cost V 2 bases and J 3 bases, with 17 bases left between them.

The chain has TRBV9 and TRBJ1-1; D unresolved. This CDR3 comprises 15 residues. Trimming removed 4 bases at V and 1 base at J, with 14 bases between. Germline CDR1 SGDLS, CDR2 YYNGEE. The CDR3 sequence: CASSLDVKGNTEAFF. The CDR3, as DNA: TGTGCCAGCAGCTTGGATGTGAAAGGGAACACTGAAGCTTTCTTT.

The chain recombines TRBV5-4 with TRBJ2-1; D may be TRBD1 or TRBD2 (5 bases each). The CDR3 covers 15 residues. Trimming pared 4 bases from V and 8 bases from J, leaving 19 bases between. CDR1 is SGHNT, CDR2 YYREEE, per germline (reference sequence). The DNA of the CDR3 is TGTGCCAGCAGCGTCGGGGCTAGTTCCATGGATGAGCAGTTCTTC. It is translated as CASSVGASSMDEQFF.

On this clonotype itself: At one boundary the junction diverges from the germline segment, which might be a read error. This chain uses TRBV28 with TRBJ2-2; TRBD2 matches 10 bases. CDR1 is MDHEN, CDR2 SYDVKM, per germline. This CDR3 contains 17 residues. As DNA, the CDR3 is TGTGCCGGCAGTATGAGCGGGGGGGTTATAAACACCGGGGAGCTGTTTTTT. It is translated as CAGSMSGGVINTGELFF. Variable domain in full (rest from reference TRBV28 and TRBJ2-2): DVKVTQSSRYLVKRTGEKVFLECVQDMDHENMFWYRQDPGLGLRLIYFSYDVKMKEKGDIPEGYSVSREKKERFSLILESASTNQTSMYLCAGSMSGGVINTGELFFGEGSRLTVL.

The sample holds a few counts of this clonotype. V is TRBV19 and J is TRBJ1-5; D unclear. The germline CDR1 and CDR2 sequences are LNHDA and SQIVND (reference sequence). CDR3 length: 13 amino acids. Trimming removed 3 bases from V and 3 bases from J, with 6 bases in between. The CDR3 loop reads CASSIAYNQPQHF. CDR3 in DNA: TGTGCCAGTAGTATCGCCTACAATCAGCCCCAGCATTTT.

In regard to this clonotype: Germline is not matched at one junction end, which may reflect a read error. The chain carries TRBV7-9 and TRBJ2-3; D remains ambiguous. This CDR3 has 14 residues. The germline CDR1 and CDR2 sequences are SEHNR and FQNEAQ (reference sequence). CDR3 bases: TGTGCCAGCAGCTCCTCAGATACGCAGGATTTTGGCCATTTT. This codes for CASSSSDTQDFGHF.

The chain has TRBV7-8 and TRBJ2-7; D may be TRBD2 (6 bases). Looked up from germline, CDR1 is SGHVS and CDR2 is FQNEAQ. Trimming pared 4 bases from V and 3 bases from J, leaving 13 bases between. This CDR3 contains 14 residues. Here the CDR3 reads CASSYVGGNYEQYF. CDR3 bases: TGTGCCAGCAGCTACGTGGGAGGTAACTACGAGCAGTACTTC. The whole variable domain, remainder taken from reference TRBV7-8 and TRBJ2-7, is GAGVSQSPRYKVAKRGQDVALRCDPISGHVSLFWYQQALGQGPEFLTYFQNEAQLDKSGLPSDRFFAERPEGSVSTLKIQRTQQEDSAVYLCASSYVGGNYEQYFGPGTRLTVT.

This clonotype was detected once. The rearrangement joins TRBV7-9 to TRBJ2-1; D is unclear. The V end lost 3 bases, the J end lost 11 bases, and 23 bases lay between the germline ends. This CDR3 has 16 residues. Germline CDR1 SEHNR, CDR2 FQNEAQ (reference sequence). CDR3 bases: TGTGCCAGCAGCTTTCAACAATTGACCGGCAGCGATCAGCAGTTCTTC. The encoded protein is CASSFQQLTGSDQQFF.

V usage is TRBV12-3 or TRBV12-4 and J usage is TRBJ2-1; 8 bases are shared with TRBD1. The trim removed 2 bases at V and 4 bases at J, leaving 7 bases unmatched. The CDR3 spans 16 residues. This CDR3 is CASSLFWGTGYNEQFF. Written as DNA, the CDR3 is TGTGCCAGCAGTTTATTTTGGGGGACAGGTTACAATGAGCAGTTCTTC.

With regard to this clonotype: As the CDR3 is not closed by the conserved phenylalanine or tryptophan, this likely results from a read error. No DNA is shown, since the ends of the CDR3 on it are uncertain; the CDR3 is the one TCRdb lists. The genes are TRBV7-3 and TRBJ2-3; the D segment call TRBD1 is taken from the table without a DNA check. The length of the CDR3 is 13 amino acids, counting both ends. The germline CDR1 and CDR2 sequences are SGHTA and FQGTGA. The CDR3 region is CASSVSGAGPDEA.

Turning to this clonotype: Its ends do not fully match the called genes, so a read error is possible. The chain couples TRBV6-1 to TRBJ2-1; a weak D match, TRBD2 (8 bases). The CDR3 contains 16 residues. Germline CDR1 reads MNHNS; CDR2 reads SASEGT. CDR3 amino acids: CASSQGGGGTWGEQFF. CDR3 nucleotides: TGCGCCAGCAGCCAGGGGGGCGGGGGGACCTGGGGTGAGCAGTTCTTC.

Comments on this clonotype: The conserved closing phenylalanine or tryptophan is absent in this CDR3, likely reflecting a read error. No DNA is shown, since the ends of the CDR3 on it are uncertain; the CDR3 is the one TCRdb lists. This CDR3 is CASSLVPGELFLG. The gene calls are TRBV7-9 and TRBJ1-6; TRBD1 was called by the table and not checked on the DNA. Germline CDR1 reads SEHNR; CDR2 reads FQNEAQ (reference sequence). The CDR3 is 13 residues long, ends included.

Points on this clonotype: Given the absence of the conserved phenylalanine or tryptophan at the CDR3 end, a read error is likely. No DNA is shown, since the ends of the CDR3 on it are uncertain; the CDR3 is the one TCRdb lists. The CDR3 loop is CASSLPGLGSSHE. The V and J genes are TRBV7-2 and TRBJ1-1; the table assigns TRBD1, which was not confirmed against the DNA. Germline CDR1 reads SGHTA; CDR2 reads FQGNSA. The CDR3 adds up to 13 amino acids, both ends counted.

In its sample, this clonotype was seen a few times. The V and J genes are TRBV25-1 and TRBJ1-1; D possibly corresponds to TRBD1 (5 bases). The CDR3 spans 17 residues. Germline V CDR1 and CDR2: MGHDK, SYGVNS. Trimming removed 2 bases at V and 5 bases at J, with 21 bases between. The CDR3 region has the DNA TGTGCCAGCAGTGAAGGGGCTGGGAAGGCCCTTGGTACTGAAGCTTTCTTT. This sequence encodes CASSEGAGKALGTEAFF. Full variable domain (rest looked up from reference TRBV25-1 and TRBJ1-1): EADIYQTPRYLVIGTGKKITLECSQTMGHDKMYWYQQDPGMELHLIHYSYGVNSTEKGDLSSESTVSRIRTEHFPLTLESARPSHTSQYLCASSEGAGKALGTEAFFGQGTRLTVV.

The V call is TRBV19, the J call TRBJ1-2; TRBD1 matches 7 bases. This CDR3 region has 18 residues. From germline, CDR1 is LNHDA and CDR2 SQIVND (reference sequence). V trimming: 7 bases; J trimming: 7 bases; junction bases outside the gene matches: 24. CDR3 coding DNA: TGTGCCAGTATCGACCCAGGGACGTGGGACAGCAGAGGTGGTGGCTACACCTTC. Translated: CASIDPGTWDSRGGGYTF. Drawing the rest from reference TRBV19 and TRBJ1-2, the complete variable domain is DGGITQSPKYLFRKEGQNVTLSCEQNLNHDAMYWYRQDPGQGLRLIYYSQIVNDFQKGDIAEGYSVSREKKESFPLTVTSAQKNPTAFYLCASIDPGTWDSRGGGYTFGSGTRLTVV.

Worth noting for this clonotype: One end of the junction fails to match germline, which may point to a read error. The chain couples TRBV9 to TRBJ2-3; 12 bases line up with TRBD1. This CDR3 is 14 amino acids long. Germline loops: CDR1 SGDLS, CDR2 YYNGEE. As DNA, the CDR3 is TGTGCCAGCAGCGTCCACTCAGGGACAGGGGGCACTGATTTT. It encodes CASSVHSGTGGTDF.

The chain is built from TRBV5-5 and TRBJ1-1; a possible D gene is TRBD1 (6 bases). CDR1 is SGHKS, CDR2 YYEKEE, per germline (reference sequence). This CDR3 spans 14 amino acids. V lost 0 bases and J 5 bases, leaving 11 bases between the germline ends. The DNA of the CDR3 is TGTGCCAGCAGCTTGGACAGGGAGTGGACTGAAGCTTTCTTT. Translated, it gives CASSLDREWTEAFF.

The CDR3 loop reads CASSQLHPSRGQETQYF. The CDR3 nucleotides read TGTGCCAGCAGCCAACTCCACCCCAGCAGGGGACAAGAGACCCAGTACTTC. The chain combines TRBV11-2 with TRBJ2-5; D perhaps matches TRBD1 (6 bases). The CDR3 sequence is 17 residues long. The V and J ends lost 5 bases and 2 bases respectively, with 21 bases between them. The germline CDR1 and CDR2 sequences are SGHAT and FQNNGV.